The source of this T cell receptor (beta chain) is a study of OX40 agonist ivuxolimab in advanced cancers. Study context: With ivuxolimab, an agonistic anti-OX40 (CD134) antibody, patients were treated.

Using immunoSEQ multiplex PCR, the repertoire was profiled, and TCRdb retains in-frame clones only, with some absent. The sample includes fewer than 45,000 clones, just under 90% of them seen just once. CDR1 SGHRS and CDR2 YFSETQ come from the germline V gene. V was clipped by 1 base and J by 5 bases, with 12 bases between them. The CDR3 is 14 amino acids. As concerns this clone: Antigen: not known.

Study-wide findings and caveats: Dose levels from 0.1 to 3.0 mg/kg saw CD4+ and CD8+ blood T cells expand clonally by week 6.

V usage is TRBV5-1 and J usage is TRBJ1-1; tentative D call: TRBD1 (5 bases). The source of this sequence is an adult with an advanced solid tumor such as melanoma, head and neck, liver or kidney cancer. The sequenced sample was CD4+ or CD8+ T cells sorted from blood, obtained in a trial of the OX40 agonist ivuxolimab. The chain's CDR3 is CASSLNGGRTEAFF. CDR3 sequence (DNA): TGCGCCAGCAGCTTGAATGGGGGGAGGACTGAAGCTTTCTTT.